Listed below are T cell receptor beta chains from one sample, sequenced in a study of blood T cell repertoires in COVID-19. Produced via immunoSEQ multiplex PCR; TCRdb's table is partial and in-frame only. Among 55,000 to 70,000 clones listed, roughly 79% were seen once. Sequenced input: peripheral blood. The origin of the receptors is a man in his 60s with acute or convalescent COVID-19. The CDR3 runs from the conserved cysteine through the conserved F or W. Fields, in order: V gene, clone size, D gene, J gene, CDR3 DNA, CDR3 protein. The D gene is left open where the match is weak. Not all rows give a size; the values are once, few, many and, for expanded clones, a class.

v_call: TRBV18; clone_size: once; d_call: TRBD1; j_call: TRBJ2-3; cdr3_nt: TGTGCCAGTCAGATGGACAGGGGGTTCTCAGATACGCAGTATTTT; cdr3_aa: CASQMDRGFSDTQYF
v_call: TRBV10-3; clone_size: .; d_call: .; j_call: TRBJ1-6; cdr3_nt: TGTGCCATCAGTGTAGCGGGCATGGAAACCAATTCACCCCTCCACTTT; cdr3_aa: CAISVAGMETNSPLHF
v_call: TRBV27; clone_size: .; d_call: .; j_call: TRBJ2-2; cdr3_nt: TGTGCCAGCAACCGTCAGGGGGGCACCGGGGAGCTGTTTTTT; cdr3_aa: CASNRQGGTGELFF
v_call: TRBV6-5; clone_size: .; d_call: TRBD1; j_call: TRBJ2-7; cdr3_nt: TGTGCCTGCAGACAGGGGAGCTCCTACGAGCAGTACTTC; cdr3_aa: CACRQGSSYEQYF
v_call: TRBV7-2; clone_size: .; d_call: .; j_call: TRBJ1-5; cdr3_nt: TGTGCCAGCAGCTTTACTCAGGGGTTGGGTCAGCCCCAGCATTTT; cdr3_aa: CASSFTQGLGQPQHF
v_call: TRBV6-1; clone_size: .; d_call: TRBD1; j_call: TRBJ1-1; cdr3_nt: TGTGCCAGCAGTGACACCACAGGGGGCAAGGACACTGAAGCTTTCTTT; cdr3_aa: CASSDTTGGKDTEAFF
v_call: TRBV2; clone_size: .; d_call: .; j_call: TRBJ2-4; cdr3_nt: TGTGCCAGCAGTGAAGCCTGGCCATTAGCCAAAAACATTCAGTACTTC; cdr3_aa: CASSEAWPLAKNIQYF
v_call: TRBV5-1; clone_size: .; d_call: .; j_call: TRBJ2-5; cdr3_nt: TGCGCCAGCAGCGTTCCCGGGGGAGAGACCCAGTACTTC; cdr3_aa: CASSVPGGETQYF
v_call: TRBV19; clone_size: .; d_call: .; j_call: TRBJ1-2; cdr3_nt: TGTGCCAGTAGTATAGGGCCAGGGCGCTTCTATGGCTACACCTTC; cdr3_aa: CASSIGPGRFYGYTF
v_call: TRBV11-3; clone_size: .; d_call: TRBD1; j_call: TRBJ2-7; cdr3_nt: TGTGCCAGCAGCTTAGATCGGGACAGGGCCTCTGAGCAGTACTTC; cdr3_aa: CASSLDRDRASEQYF
v_call: TRBV6-5; clone_size: .; d_call: .; j_call: TRBJ1-5; cdr3_nt: TGTGCCAGCAGTTATGTGGGCAGTCAGCCCCAGCATTTT; cdr3_aa: CASSYVGSQPQHF
v_call: TRBV7-2; clone_size: .; d_call: .; j_call: TRBJ1-1; cdr3_nt: TGTGCCAGCAGCTTAGTGGGGCAGGGGGCTTTCTTT; cdr3_aa: CASSLVGQGAFF
v_call: TRBV5-1; clone_size: .; d_call: TRBD1; j_call: TRBJ1-1; cdr3_nt: TGCGCCAGCAGCACCCGAGGGACAGGTGAGAACACTGAAGCTTTCTTT; cdr3_aa: CASSTRGTGENTEAFF
v_call: TRBV12-5; clone_size: few; d_call: .; j_call: TRBJ2-2; cdr3_nt: TGTGCTAGTGGTTTGGTACTGTATGGCGGGGAGCTGTTTTTT; cdr3_aa: CASGLVLYGGELFF
v_call: TRBV7-2; clone_size: .; d_call: .; j_call: TRBJ2-1; cdr3_nt: TGTGCCAGCAGCTTAGATACCGGCGGTGAGCAGTTCTTC; cdr3_aa: CASSLDTGGEQFF
v_call: TRBV5-6; clone_size: .; d_call: .; j_call: TRBJ1-6; cdr3_nt: TGTGCCAGCAGCTTTAACGGAGGTAGCTCCTATAATTCACCCCTCCACTTT; cdr3_aa: CASSFNGGSSYNSPLHF
v_call: TRBV6-4; clone_size: .; d_call: TRBD1; j_call: TRBJ1-1; cdr3_nt: TGTGCCAGCAGCCTAGACAGGGGCACTGAAGCTTTCTTT; cdr3_aa: CASSLDRGTEAFF
v_call: TRBV5-1; clone_size: .; d_call: TRBD1; j_call: TRBJ1-1; cdr3_nt: TGCGCCAGCAGCCTGACAGGGACGAACACTGAAGCTTTCTTT; cdr3_aa: CASSLTGTNTEAFF
v_call: TRBV6-5; clone_size: .; d_call: .; j_call: TRBJ1-1; cdr3_nt: TGTGCCAGCAGCCCCACCGGGGGTGTCGCTTTCTTT; cdr3_aa: CASSPTGGVAFF
v_call: TRBV29-1; clone_size: .; d_call: TRBD1; j_call: TRBJ2-7; cdr3_nt: TGCAGCGTGAAGCCGGGACAGGGGTCCTACGAGCAGTACTTC; cdr3_aa: CSVKPGQGSYEQYF
v_call: TRBV4-1; clone_size: .; d_call: .; j_call: TRBJ2-3; cdr3_nt: TGCGCCAGCAGCCAAGATAAAACGCAGTATTTT; cdr3_aa: CASSQDKTQYF
v_call: TRBV24-1; clone_size: .; d_call: .; j_call: TRBJ1-5; cdr3_nt: TGTGCCACCAGTGACTATAGCAATCAGCCCCAGCATTTT; cdr3_aa: CATSDYSNQPQHF
v_call: TRBV7-9; clone_size: once; d_call: .; j_call: TRBJ1-4; cdr3_nt: TGTGCCAGCAGCTTCCGCAGGGGAGGGGATGAAAAACTGTTTTTT; cdr3_aa: CASSFRRGGDEKLFF
v_call: TRBV7-2; clone_size: .; d_call: TRBD1; j_call: TRBJ1-2; cdr3_nt: TGTGCCAGCAGCCCGATATCGGACAGGGGGAGGGACACCTTC; cdr3_aa: CASSPISDRGRDTF
v_call: TRBV5-1; clone_size: .; d_call: .; j_call: TRBJ2-7; cdr3_nt: TGCGCCAGCAGTTTTGGCAGGGAAGCGCGAGAGCAGTACTTC; cdr3_aa: CASSFGREAREQYF
v_call: TRBV11-1; clone_size: .; d_call: .; j_call: TRBJ2-2; cdr3_nt: TGTGCCAGCAGCTTACCGCGGAACACCGGGGAGCTGTTTTTT; cdr3_aa: CASSLPRNTGELFF
v_call: TRBV5-4; clone_size: once; d_call: .; j_call: TRBJ1-1; cdr3_nt: TGTGCCTACACGGTGGGGCCAATGAACACTGAAGCTTTCTTT; cdr3_aa: CAYTVGPMNTEAFF
v_call: TRBV11-2; clone_size: .; d_call: TRBD2; j_call: TRBJ2-6; cdr3_nt: TGTGCCAGCAGCTTAGAGGGAGGGGCTGGGGCCAACGTCCTGACTTTC; cdr3_aa: CASSLEGGAGANVLTF
v_call: TRBV20-1; clone_size: .; d_call: .; j_call: TRBJ1-1; cdr3_nt: TGCAGTGTGGCGGAGAACACTGAAGCTTTCTTT; cdr3_aa: CSVAENTEAFF
v_call: TRBV5-4; clone_size: .; d_call: .; j_call: TRBJ1-2; cdr3_nt: TGTGCCAGCAGCTTCGGACAGCACTACACCTTC; cdr3_aa: CASSFGQHYTF
v_call: TRBV5-1; clone_size: .; d_call: TRBD1; j_call: TRBJ1-2; cdr3_nt: TGCGCCAGCAGCTTGCCCGGGACAGAATATGGCTACACCTTC; cdr3_aa: CASSLPGTEYGYTF
v_call: TRBV10-3; clone_size: few; d_call: TRBD2; j_call: TRBJ2-2; cdr3_nt: TGTGCCATCAGTGGGGGCGGGGGACCTACCGGGGAGCTGTTTTTT; cdr3_aa: CAISGGGGPTGELFF
v_call: TRBV5-4; clone_size: .; d_call: .; j_call: TRBJ1-2; cdr3_nt: TGTGCCAGCAGCTCCGGGGGAGGCTACACCTTC; cdr3_aa: CASSSGGGYTF
v_call: TRBV7-3; clone_size: .; d_call: TRBD1; j_call: TRBJ2-6; cdr3_nt: TGTGCCAGCAGCTTATGGGGACAGGGGGCTACTGGGGCCAACGTCCTGACTTTC; cdr3_aa: CASSLWGQGATGANVLTF
v_call: TRBV7-3; clone_size: .; d_call: TRBD1; j_call: TRBJ1-3; cdr3_nt: TGTGCCAGCGACCCCGGGAGTGAAAGACAGGGATTATCTGGAAACACCATATATTTT; cdr3_aa: CASDPGSERQGLSGNTIYF
v_call: TRBV4-1; clone_size: .; d_call: TRBD1; j_call: TRBJ1-2; cdr3_nt: TGCGCCAGCAGCCAGATGACAGGGAATGGCTACACCTTC; cdr3_aa: CASSQMTGNGYTF
v_call: TRBV7-9; clone_size: .; d_call: .; j_call: TRBJ1-1; cdr3_nt: TGTGCCAGCAGCATTTTAGGGAGCGGAGGAATGAACACTGAAGCTTTCTTT; cdr3_aa: CASSILGSGGMNTEAFF
v_call: TRBV7-3; clone_size: .; d_call: .; j_call: TRBJ2-3; cdr3_nt: TGTGCCAGCAGCCCGATTGGGTGGGGGGGCACAGATACGCAGTATTTT; cdr3_aa: CASSPIGWGGTDTQYF
v_call: TRBV5-1; clone_size: .; d_call: .; j_call: TRBJ1-5; cdr3_nt: TGCGCCAGCAGCTTAGAAGCGGGACAAACAAATCAGCCCCAGCATTTT; cdr3_aa: CASSLEAGQTNQPQHF
v_call: TRBV7-2; clone_size: .; d_call: .; j_call: TRBJ2-5; cdr3_nt: TGTGCCAGCAGCTTAGCGATGTCCCAGCGGGCCACAGAGACCCAGTACTTC; cdr3_aa: CASSLAMSQRATETQYF
v_call: TRBV5-4; clone_size: .; d_call: TRBD2; j_call: TRBJ2-3; cdr3_nt: TGTGCCAGCTTGCTCAGCGGGGCCCTAACAGATACGCAGTATTTT; cdr3_aa: CASLLSGALTDTQYF
v_call: TRBV18; clone_size: .; d_call: .; j_call: TRBJ1-5; cdr3_nt: TGTGCCAGCTCACCAGAGGGAGGGATCAGCAATCAGCCCCAGCATTTT; cdr3_aa: CASSPEGGISNQPQHF
v_call: TRBV6-6; clone_size: .; d_call: .; j_call: TRBJ1-2; cdr3_nt: TGTGCCAGCAGTTGGAGGGGGGGGCGCTTTGGCTACACCTTC; cdr3_aa: CASSWRGGRFGYTF
v_call: TRBV7-3; clone_size: .; d_call: .; j_call: TRBJ1-6; cdr3_nt: TGTGCCAGCAGCCCCCTCCCCTATAATTCACCCCTCCACTTT; cdr3_aa: CASSPLPYNSPLHF
v_call: TRBV27; clone_size: .; d_call: TRBD2; j_call: TRBJ2-7; cdr3_nt: TGTGCCAGCAGCCTAGGGGGACTAGCGGGGGGCTACGAGCAGTACTTC; cdr3_aa: CASSLGGLAGGYEQYF
v_call: TRBV19; clone_size: .; d_call: TRBD1; j_call: TRBJ1-5; cdr3_nt: TGTGCCAGTAGTATAGAAGGGACAGGTTATCAGCCCCAGCATTTT; cdr3_aa: CASSIEGTGYQPQHF